The source of this T cell receptor (beta chain) is a study of a mutant IDH1 vaccine in newly diagnosed glioma. With 4 bases clipped from V and 4 bases from J, the junction kept 6 bases outside the gene matches. The CDR3 spans 14 residues. CDR1 is SGHVS, CDR2 FNYEAQ, per germline. Notes on this clone: Antigen unknown.

Time point indicated: week 23, last vaccination. Each dose of the vaccine consisted of 300 ug of mutant IDH1 20-mer peptide, with topical imiquimod. Clones were read by immunoSEQ multiplex PCR, and TCRdb kept only the in-frame ones, dropping some. The data show some 31,000 clones, more than 70% seen once. The rearrangement links TRBV7-6 to TRBJ1-2, with 7 positions matching TRBD1. The input for sequencing was PBMCs, taken from a glioma patient whose treatment included an IDH1 peptide vaccine. The receptor's source is a woman under 30 with glioma. CDR3 sequence: CASSYGQESYGYTF. DNA of the CDR3: TGTGCCAGCAGCTACGGACAGGAGTCCTATGGCTACACCTTC.